This T cell receptor (beta chain) was identified during a study of early T cells in non-severe SARS-CoV-2 infection. Study as a whole: Unsorted whole blood bulk RNA was sequenced, with unpaired chains.

Individual cDNA molecules received unique molecular identifiers. TCRdb ran MiXCR on the 5' RACE reads and lists one entry per CDR3 protein. The table lists 25,000 to 30,000 distinct CDR3 sequences, 3.5% to 4.5% of them singletons. After removal of 3 bases from V and 9 bases from J, the junction contained 1 base not matched to a gene. The CDR3 spans 11 residues. The rearrangement uses TRBV12-3 or TRBV12-4 and TRBJ2-7, with TRBD1 matching 8 bases. The receptor was derived from an adult who was a healthcare worker with PCR-confirmed SARS-CoV-2 infection or an uninfected control (not recorded which). Sequenced input: whole blood. CDR3 residues: CASSFGTGQYF. CDR3 coding DNA: TGTGCCAGCAGTTTCGGGACAGGGCAGTACTTC.